The T cell receptor beta chain described here comes from a study of T cells in Graves' hyperthyroidism and ophthalmopathy. The CDR3 consists of 13 residues. The V and J ends lost 3 bases and 4 bases respectively, with 9 bases between them. Germline CDR1 reads MNHEY; CDR2 reads SMNVEV (reference sequence). Researchers amplified the TCR beta CDR3 regions from RNA transcripts. Initially, a first-round RT-PCR of the TCR CDR3 employed the HTBI primer set. TCRdb analysed the multiplex PCR reads with MiXCR anew, one entry per CDR3 protein. The sample holds 490,000 or so distinct CDR3 sequences, about 20% seen once.

The sample was blood. This sequence was found in a man aged 35-49 years with Graves' ophthalmopathy. The V gene is TRBV27, the J gene TRBJ1-2, with D perhaps TRBD1 (6 bases). This CDR3 reads CASSFGGSYGYTF. CDR3 bases: TGTGCCAGCAGTTTCGGGGGCTCCTATGGCTACACCTTC.